The next 2 T cell receptor beta chains were all read from a single sample in a study of blood T cell repertoires in COVID-19. TCRdb's copy holds only in-frame clones and misses some; the assay was immunoSEQ multiplex PCR. The sample records approximately 210,000 clones, about 86% being singletons. Sequencing was carried out using peripheral blood. These receptor sequences come from a woman between 50 and 59 years old with acute or convalescent COVID-19.

This rearrangement joins TRBV6-5 to TRBJ2-7, with D possibly TRBD1 on 6 matching bases. The CDR3 has 14 amino acids. Trimming took off 7 bases at V and 3 bases at J, with 16 bases between the two ends. CDR1 is MNHEY, CDR2 SVGAGI, per germline. The CDR3 spells CASNGQLWLYEQYF. CDR3 DNA sequence: TGTGCCAGCAATGGACAGTTGTGGCTCTACGAGCAGTACTTC.

The sample holds one count of this clone. This chain connects TRBV2 to TRBJ1-4, with a tentative D call TRBD1 (6 bases). Deletions cut 7 bases from V and 8 bases from J, with 17 bases between. Germline-derived CDR1 and CDR2 are SNHLY and FYNNEI. The CDR3 consists of 14 residues. CDR3 in DNA: TGTGCCAGCAACCCTACCAGGGGAAGCGAAAAACTGTTTTTT. Residues: CASNPTRGSEKLFF.